This T cell receptor (beta chain) was sequenced during a study of beta chain features in type 1 diabetes. Expressed TCRB transcripts were sequenced, since all the RNA that had been isolated was reverse transcribed. Sequenced by immunoSEQ multiplex PCR; TCRdb stores in-frame clones only, minus some. The data show 250,000 to 350,000 clones, approximately 11% seen once. The CDR3 contains 17 residues. The V and J ends lost 0 bases and 1 base, in that order; junction bases with no gene match: 5. CDR1 and CDR2 from the germline V gene are LNHNV and YYDKDF (reference sequence). This clone was detected only a few times. What it recognizes is unknown. Study-level findings and limits: The VDJ junctions of type 1 diabetes patients carried fewer insertions and more deletions.

The TCR originated in a woman aged 25 to 39 in good health. V usage is TRBV15 and J usage is TRBJ2-5; 10 bases are shared with TRBD1. Sequencing was carried out using naive CD4+ T cells from blood. The CDR3: CATSREAGQGTQETQYF. The DNA for the CDR3 is TGTGCCACCAGCAGAGAGGCGGGACAGGGGACCCAAGAGACCCAGTACTTC.